The sequence of this T cell receptor (beta chain) was determined in a study of control samples from healthy donors and cancer patients. Libraries were prepared by immunoSEQ multiplex PCR; TCRdb keeps only in-frame clonotypes and omits some of them. The data hold 150,000 to 200,000 clones, with 91% observed a single time. The CDR3 is 12 residues long. V was pared by 3 bases and J by 6 bases, with 7 bases between. This TCR was recovered from a woman aged 30 to 39 in good health. The sample taken for sequencing was blood. The rearrangement joins TRBV12-3 or TRBV12-4 to TRBJ2-3; D not certain. The CDR3 nucleotides read TGTGCCAGCAGTTTTAGTGAGGATACGCAGTATTTT. Translated, it gives CASSFSEDTQYF.